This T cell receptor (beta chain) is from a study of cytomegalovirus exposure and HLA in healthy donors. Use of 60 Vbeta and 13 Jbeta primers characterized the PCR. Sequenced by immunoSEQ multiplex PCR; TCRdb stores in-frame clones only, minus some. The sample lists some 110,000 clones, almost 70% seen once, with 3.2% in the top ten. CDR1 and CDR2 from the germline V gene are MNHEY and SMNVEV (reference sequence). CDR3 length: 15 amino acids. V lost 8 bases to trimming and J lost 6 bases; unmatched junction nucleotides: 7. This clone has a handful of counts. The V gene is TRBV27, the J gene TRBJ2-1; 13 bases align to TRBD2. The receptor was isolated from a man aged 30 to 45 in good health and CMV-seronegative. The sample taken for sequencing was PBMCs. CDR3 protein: CASHQRTSGSNEQFF. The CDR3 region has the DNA TGTGCCAGCCATCAGCGGACTAGCGGGAGCAATGAGCAGTTCTTC.